Listed below are T cell receptor beta chains from one sample, sequenced in a study of OX40 agonist ivuxolimab in advanced cancers. Profiled with immunoSEQ multiplex PCR; TCRdb holds only in-frame clones, not every one. Of over 95,000 clones listed, 90% to 95% are singletons. Specimen: CD4+ or CD8+ T cells sorted from blood, collected in a trial of the OX40 agonist ivuxolimab. The receptors were gathered from an adult with an advanced solid tumor such as melanoma, head and neck, liver or kidney cancer. Both conserved end residues are part of each CDR3.

v_gene | CDR3aa
TRBV5-1 | CASSLDGGRFTDTQYF
TRBV28 | CASGSLGASSYEQYF
TRBV5-6 | CASSPDTGRGNTIYF
TRBV19 | CATLSVAGGQTNEQFF
TRBV7-8 | CASSLLGGVNEKLFF
TRBV5-1 | CASRAGTGGDTDTQYF
TRBV9 | CASSGQGQNTGELFF
TRBV11-2 | CASSLGQGNTEAFF
TRBV19 | CASSISTGGNHQPQHF
TRBV28 | CASSTPGGDRPYEQYF
TRBV7-2 | CASSLVPDGGSYEQYF
TRBV7-9 | CASSQHGTGGDTQYF
TRBV5-4 | CASSARGSYNEQFF
TRBV28 | CASWGAGGNTEAFF
TRBV19 | CASTLQGYVSTGYTF
TRBV25-1 | CASSGDHYGYTF
TRBV11-3 | CASSPNSGRVGMNNEQFF
TRBV5-6 | CASSLPVTSTDTQYF
TRBV5-4 | CASSTGQGVRVNTEAFF
TRBV7-9 | CASSLESGTGGYGYTF
TRBV20-1 | CSAIRGETQYF
TRBV5-5 | CASSQLMGGTGELFF
TRBV7-9 | CASSLAGGAGEKLFF
TRBV30 | CAWRPEGLRDNEQFF
TRBV7-8 | CASSSRLGRYPQYF
TRBV14 | CASSPYGTGDGYTF